The rows below give T cell receptor gamma chains drawn from one sample of a study of gamma-delta T cells after stem cell transplantation. With CATT, TCRdb re-called clones from the RT-PCR reads. Here the sample table reports 1 gamma-chain clone. What was sequenced was gamma-delta T cells. Receptors were obtained from a human donor. It is not recorded whose cells these are; they may come from a transplant donor. The CDR3 runs from the conserved cysteine through the conserved F or W.

j_gene: TRGJP1
v_gene: TRGV8
CDR3nt: TGTGCCACCTGGGCCGGTTGGTTCAAGATATTT
CDR3aa: CATWAGWFKIF